The 21 T cell receptor beta chains given below trace back to one sample, sequenced in a study of cytomegalovirus exposure and HLA in healthy donors. The PCR was carried out with 60 Vbeta primers and 13 Jbeta primers. The repertoire was sequenced with immunoSEQ multiplex PCR; TCRdb's copy has only in-frame clones and lacks some. Its table records 200,000 to 250,000 clones. What was sequenced was PBMCs. These TCRs come from a young woman in good health and CMV-seropositive.

The V gene is TRBV11-2, the J gene TRBJ1-4; D may be TRBD1 (5 bases). V lost 2 bases to trimming and J lost 2 bases, with 9 bases between them. The CDR3 consists of 15 residues. Germline V gene sequence: CDR1 SGHAT, CDR2 FQNNGV. The CDR3 protein is CASSLQGPTNEKLFF. CDR3 bases: TGTGCCAGCAGCTTACAGGGTCCGACTAATGAAAAACTGTTTTTT.

The V call is TRBV6-5, the J call TRBJ2-5; TRBD2 matches 10 bases. With the DNA end fitting TRBJ2-7 better, the J assignment may be wrong. The CDR3 runs to 16 residues. CDR1 and CDR2 from the germline V gene are MNHEY and SVGAGI. CDR3 amino acids: CASSYSGVAGGREQYF. The CDR3 region has the DNA TGTGCCAGCAGTTACTCAGGGGTAGCGGGAGGTCGCGAGCAGTACTTC.

V and J are TRBV6-5 and TRBJ2-7; D possibly corresponds to TRBD1 (6 bases). Trimming left V 6 bases short and J 6 bases short, with 15 bases between. Germline lookup yields CDR1 MNHEY and CDR2 SVGAGI. CDR3 length: 13 residues. The CDR3 DNA reads as TGTGCCAGCAGGTACAGTACAGGGAGCGAGCAGTACTTC. Protein product: CASRYSTGSEQYF.

Concerning this clone itself: Other DNA sequences in this sample translate to the same CDR3. The rearrangement links TRBV6-6 to TRBJ2-7; weak D call: TRBD2 (6 bases). Germline CDR1 MNHNY, CDR2 SVGAGI (reference sequence). Trimming removed 10 bases at V and 3 bases at J, with 16 bases between. The CDR3 is made up of 13 amino acids. CDR3 nucleotides: TGTGCCACCGGAAGGGACTTAAGCTACGAGCAGTACTTC. It encodes CATGRDLSYEQYF.

This sequence joins TRBV7-9 and TRBJ2-7, with 9 bases identical to TRBD2. CDR3 length: 18 residues. Germline-derived CDR1 and CDR2 are SEHNR and FQNEAQ (reference sequence). V shed 5 bases and J 4 bases; nucleotides not matched to a gene: 18. CDR3 residues: CASSPGVLAGHLFYEQYF. In DNA form, the CDR3 reads TGTGCCAGCAGCCCGGGGGTACTAGCGGGCCATCTATTTTACGAGCAGTACTTC.

The chain recombines TRBV6-5 with TRBJ2-1; 8 positions match TRBD2. Germline V lookup: CDR1 MNHEY, CDR2 SVGAGI. Trimming took 8 bases from V and 7 from J; bases not matched to a gene: 10. CDR3 size: 14 residues. CDR3 sequence reads: CASQVGRARNEQFF. Here the CDR3 DNA reads TGTGCCAGCCAGGTCGGGAGGGCCAGAAATGAGCAGTTCTTC.

The gene calls are TRBV19 and TRBJ1-2; 9 nucleotides agree with TRBD1. The CDR3 is 14 residues long. The V segment lost 6 bases and the J segment 3 bases; nucleotides outside the gene matches: 5. Germline lookup yields CDR1 LNHDA and CDR2 SQIVND (reference sequence). CDR3 bases: TGTGCCAGTAGGGGACAGGGTGCTGACTATGGCTACACCTTC. This codes for CASRGQGADYGYTF.

The chain links TRBV5-1 to TRBJ2-7; D gene uncertain. The V end was cut by 0 bases, the J end by 4 bases, with 8 bases between. Germline-derived CDR1 and CDR2 are SGHRS and YFSETQ. The CDR3 is made up of 13 amino acids. In nucleotides, the CDR3 is TGCGCCAGCAGCTTGGAGCAACGGTACGAGCAGTACTTC. Protein sequence: CASSLEQRYEQYF.

This chain connects TRBV13 to TRBJ1-3; D uncertain. The length of the CDR3 is 16 residues. Trimming pared 5 bases from V and 0 bases from J, leaving 14 bases between. CDR1 is PRHDT and CDR2 is FYEKMQ in the germline V gene (reference sequence). The CDR3 nucleotides are TGTGCCAGCAGCCCGACCCAGGTCATCTCTGGAAACACCATATATTTT. Its translation: CASSPTQVISGNTIYF. Drawing the rest from reference TRBV13 and TRBJ1-3, the complete variable domain is AAGVIQSPRHLIKEKRETATLKCYPIPRHDTVYWYQQGPGQDPQFLISFYEKMQSDKGSIPDRFSAQQFSDYHSELNMSSLELGDSALYFCASSPTQVISGNTIYFGEGSWLTVV.

The chain employs TRBV2 and TRBJ1-6, with D tentatively TRBD1 (6 bases). The CDR3 contains 15 residues. Between the trimmed V and J ends, which lost 3 bases and 10 bases, there was a span of 16 bases. Germline loops: CDR1 SNHLY, CDR2 FYNNEI. The chain's CDR3 is CASSDSRDKRSPLHF. The CDR3 bases are TGTGCCAGCAGTGATTCACGGGACAAGAGGTCACCCCTCCACTTT.

The chain couples TRBV30 to TRBJ1-4; D is unresolved. In germline, CDR1 is GTSNPN, CDR2 SVGIG (reference sequence). The CDR3 has 13 amino acids. Trimming took off 0 bases at V and 4 bases at J, with 6 bases between the two ends. CDR3 sequence reads: CAWSVGSNEKLFF. The CDR3, as DNA: TGTGCCTGGAGTGTTGGGAGTAATGAAAAACTGTTTTTT.

The rearrangement uses TRBV7-9 and TRBJ1-1; D gene uncertain. The V end was cut by 5 bases, the J end by 11 bases, with 12 bases between. Germline assignment: CDR1 SEHNR and CDR2 FQNEAQ (reference sequence). This CDR3 has 11 amino acids. CDR3 coding DNA: TGTGCCAGCAGCCTCATCCGGTATGCTTTCTTT. Protein: CASSLIRYAFF. The whole variable domain, filled in from reference TRBV7-9 and TRBJ1-1, reads DTGVSQNPRHKITKRGQNVTFRCDPISEHNRLYWYRQTLGQGPEFLTYFQNEAQLEKSRLLSDRFSAERPKGSFSTLEIQRTEQGDSAMYLCASSLIRYAFFGQGTRLTVV.

The chain uses TRBV2 and TRBJ1-1, with 10 bases matching TRBD1. The CDR3 length is 14 residues. In germline, CDR1 is SNHLY, CDR2 FYNNEI. The V gene end was trimmed by 2 bases and the J gene end by 4 bases; junction bases not matched to a gene: 1. The CDR3 spells CASSERTGGTEAFF. CDR3 in DNA: TGTGCCAGCAGTGAAAGGACAGGGGGCACTGAAGCTTTCTTT. The full variable domain, in which reference TRBV2 and TRBJ1-1 provide the parts outside the CDR3, is EPEVTQTPSHQVTQMGQEVILRCVPISNHLYFYWYRQILGQKVEFLVSFYNNEISEKSEIFDDQFSVERPDGSNFTLKIRSTKLEDSAMYFCASSERTGGTEAFFGQGTRLTVV.

This chain connects TRBV5-1 to TRBJ2-2; D is perhaps TRBD2 (5 bases). CDR3 length: 13 amino acids. The germline V gene has CDR1 SGHRS and CDR2 YFSETQ. V was cut by 0 bases and J by 7 bases, with 7 bases left in between. CDR3 nucleotide sequence: TGCGCCAGCAGCTTGGCAGAGGGCGGGGAGCTGTTTTTT. Translation: CASSLAEGGELFF.

This chain links TRBV7-7 with TRBJ2-3; TRBD1 matches at 7 bases. The CDR3 length is 15 residues. CDR1 is SSHAT and CDR2 is FNYEAQ in the germline V gene (reference sequence). The junction had 5 bases not matched to a gene; V was cut back by 2 bases and J by 3 bases. As DNA, the CDR3 is TGTGCCAGCAGCTTATCGGACAGGAAAACAGATACGCAGTATTTT. Translation: CASSLSDRKTDTQYF.

V and J are TRBV27 and TRBJ2-7; TRBD1 is a possible D gene (5 bases). CDR3 length equals 18 residues. Trimming stripped 5 bases from V and 2 bases from J, with 25 bases between. Germline CDR1 reads MNHEY; CDR2 reads SMNVEV (reference sequence). The CDR3 here is CASSPLFYGVDRAYEQYF. CDR3 in DNA: TGTGCCAGCAGTCCCCTCTTCTATGGCGTCGACAGAGCCTACGAGCAGTACTTC.

The genes are TRBV30 and TRBJ1-2; 10 bases are a match to TRBD1. Per germline, CDR1 GTSNPN and CDR2 SVGIG (reference sequence). The CDR3 spans 17 residues. The CDR3 spells CALNLRDRGVFRYGYTF. The CDR3 nucleotides read TGTGCTCTCAACCTTCGGGACAGGGGCGTATTTCGCTATGGCTACACCTTC.

The genes are TRBV7-9 and TRBJ2-7, with TRBD2 matching over 7 bases. The V and J ends lost 8 bases and 0 bases, in that order; junction bases with no gene match: 7. The germline V gene has CDR1 SEHNR and CDR2 FQNEAQ (reference sequence). This CDR3 has 14 amino acids. The CDR3 here is CASEISSGSYEQYF. Written as DNA, the CDR3 is TGTGCCAGCGAGATCTCTAGCGGCTCCTACGAGCAGTACTTC. The complete variable domain, with remaining parts taken from reference TRBV7-9 and TRBJ2-7, reads DTGVSQNPRHKITKRGQNVTFRCDPISEHNRLYWYRQTLGQGPEFLTYFQNEAQLEKSRLLSDRFSAERPKGSFSTLEIQRTEQGDSAMYLCASEISSGSYEQYFGPGTRLTVT.

This rearrangement joins TRBV6-5 to TRBJ1-5, with D perhaps matching TRBD1 (6 bases). With 0 bases removed from V and 8 bases from J, the gap between germline ends came to 14 bases. CDR1 and CDR2 from the germline V gene are MNHEY and SVGAGI. The CDR3 runs 15 residues. For the CDR3, the DNA is TGTGCCAGCAGTTACTCGATAAGCAGGGGAAAGCCCCAGCATTTT. This sequence encodes CASSYSISRGKPQHF.

The CDR3 DNA is TGTGCCAGTAGTATCGTTCCAGGGGTTTATAGCAATCAGCCCCAGCATTTT. It encodes CASSIVPGVYSNQPQHF. The V call is TRBV19, the J call TRBJ1-5, with D tentatively TRBD1 (6 bases). This CDR3 comprises 17 residues. Germline assignment: CDR1 LNHDA and CDR2 SQIVND (reference sequence). Trimming removed 3 bases from V and 0 bases from J, with 15 bases in between. The variable domain in full, with the rest retrieved from reference TRBV19 and TRBJ1-5, is DGGITQSPKYLFRKEGQNVTLSCEQNLNHDAMYWYRQDPGQGLRLIYYSQIVNDFQKGDIAEGYSVSREKKESFPLTVTSAQKNPTAFYLCASSIVPGVYSNQPQHFGDGTRLSIL.

The chain employs TRBV7-9 and TRBJ1-2; tentatively, D is TRBD1 (5 bases). With 5 bases removed from V and 2 bases from J, the gap between germline ends came to 9 bases. Germline V gene data show CDR1 as SEHNR and CDR2 as FQNEAQ (reference sequence). The length of the CDR3 is 13 residues. CDR3 bases: TGTGCCAGCAGCGAGACAGTAAACTATGGCTACACCTTC. Translated: CASSETVNYGYTF.